This T cell receptor (beta chain) comes out of a study of T-cell reconstitution after alpha-beta-depleted transplantation in children. As it was prepared, the TCRbeta library received unique molecular identifiers. Each CDR3 protein is one row after TCRdb ran MiXCR on the PCR reads. The sample yields about 1,000,000 distinct CDR3 sequences, about 26% seen once. Trimming removed 1 base at V and 0 bases at J, with 11 bases between. The CDR3 covers 15 residues. Germline V gives CDR1 GTSNPN, CDR2 SVGIG (reference sequence). Details on this clonotype: Antigen: not known.

General study findings and limits: Some patients' high day-60 TCRbeta diversity was traced to surviving recipient T cells and thymic progenitors. Diversity and T-cell counts at one year after transplant derived mostly from new T cells. Alpha-beta T cells about two months after transplant reportedly derived from several hundred expanded graft clones.

V is TRBV30 and J is TRBJ2-3; D is possibly TRBD2 (6 bases). The origin of this receptor is a boy less than two years old who had a stem cell transplant for SCID, so the T cells may come from the graft donor. The starting material was PBMCs, mostly from graft donor cells, obtained 360 days after TCRalphabeta/CD19-depleted stem cell transplant. The CDR3 sequence: CAWSGAGTSTDTQYF. The CDR3 DNA is TGTGCCTGGAGTGGGGCGGGGACTAGCACAGATACGCAGTATTTT.